This T cell receptor beta chain was retrieved from a study of T cell responses to AZD1222 COVID-19 vaccine. Data came from immunoSEQ multiplex PCR; TCRdb stores just in-frame clones and leaves some out. The data contain roughly 110,000 clones, roughly 90% of them singletons. Study-wide results and limits: The repertoires were collected only after the peak T cell response. It should be noted that donors were predominantly white British and more often female, and clonal diversity was possibly underestimated.

The CDR3 length is 15 residues. Per the germline V gene, CDR1 is SGHVS and CDR2 is FNYEAQ. The V end lost 1 base, the J end lost 7 bases, and 11 bases lay between the germline ends. A word on this clone: What it binds is not known.

This clonotype was sampled from an adult in good health. The rearrangement links TRBV7-6 to TRBJ1-6; no firm D call. The input for sequencing was peripheral blood, taken on day 0 of AZD1222 vaccination. The CDR3 sequence is CASSLVSGGNSPLHF. The CDR3 DNA sequence: TGTGCCAGCAGCTTAGTGTCGGGTGGGAATTCACCCCTCCACTTT.